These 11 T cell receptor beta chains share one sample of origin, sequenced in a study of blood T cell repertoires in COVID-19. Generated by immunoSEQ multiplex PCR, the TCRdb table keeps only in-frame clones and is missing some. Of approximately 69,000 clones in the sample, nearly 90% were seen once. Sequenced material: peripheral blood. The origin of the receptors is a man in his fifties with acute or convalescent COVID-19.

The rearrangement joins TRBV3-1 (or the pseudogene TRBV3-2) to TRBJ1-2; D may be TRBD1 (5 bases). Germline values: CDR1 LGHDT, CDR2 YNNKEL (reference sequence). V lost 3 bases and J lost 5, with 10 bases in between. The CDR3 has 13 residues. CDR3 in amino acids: CASSQGGGYGYTF. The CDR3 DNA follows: TGTGCCAGCAGCCAGGGGGGGGGATATGGCTACACCTTC.

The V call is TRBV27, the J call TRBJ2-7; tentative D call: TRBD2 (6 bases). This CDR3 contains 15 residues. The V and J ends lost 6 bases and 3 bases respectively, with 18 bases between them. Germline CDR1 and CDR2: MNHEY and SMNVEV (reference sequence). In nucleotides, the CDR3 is TGTGCCAGCAGACTGGGGGGAGCGATGGGCTACGAGCAGTACTTC. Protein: CASRLGGAMGYEQYF.

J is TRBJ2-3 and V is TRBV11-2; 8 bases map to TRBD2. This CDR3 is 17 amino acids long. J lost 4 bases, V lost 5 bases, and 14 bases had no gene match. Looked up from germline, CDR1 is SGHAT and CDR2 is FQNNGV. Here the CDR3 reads CASSPRGGVVWPDTQYF. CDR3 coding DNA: TGTGCCAGCAGCCCCCGGGGGGGCGTGGTTTGGCCAGATACGCAGTATTTT.

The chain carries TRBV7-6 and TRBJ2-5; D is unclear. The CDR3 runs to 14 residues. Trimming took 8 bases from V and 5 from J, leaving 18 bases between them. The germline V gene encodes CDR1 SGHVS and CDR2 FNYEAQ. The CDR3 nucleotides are TGTGCCAGCTCTAATCGCGCCTCTACTGAGACCCAGTACTTC. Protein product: CASSNRASTETQYF.

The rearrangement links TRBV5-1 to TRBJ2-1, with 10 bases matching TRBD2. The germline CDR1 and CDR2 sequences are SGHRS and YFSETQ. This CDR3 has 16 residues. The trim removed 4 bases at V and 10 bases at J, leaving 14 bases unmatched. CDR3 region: CASSPGGSGRAGEQFF. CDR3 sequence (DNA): TGCGCCAGCAGCCCTGGAGGAAGCGGGAGGGCCGGCGAGCAGTTCTTC.

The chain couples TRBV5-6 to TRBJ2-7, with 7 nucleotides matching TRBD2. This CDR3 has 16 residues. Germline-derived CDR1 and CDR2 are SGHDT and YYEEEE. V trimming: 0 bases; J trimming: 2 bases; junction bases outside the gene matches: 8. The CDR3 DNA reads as TGTGCCAGCAGCTTGGGTGCGGGGACTACGACCTACGAGCAGTACTTC. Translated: CASSLGAGTTTYEQYF.

CDR3: CASSLGLGRSPGNTIYF. The CDR3, as DNA: TGCGCCAGCAGCTTGGGTCTAGGCAGATCACCTGGAAACACCATATATTTT. V and J are TRBV5-1 and TRBJ1-3; D gene unclear. The ends were cut back, 0 bases at V and 2 bases at J, with 15 bases in the middle. In germline, CDR1 is SGHRS, CDR2 YFSETQ. The CDR3 runs to 17 residues.

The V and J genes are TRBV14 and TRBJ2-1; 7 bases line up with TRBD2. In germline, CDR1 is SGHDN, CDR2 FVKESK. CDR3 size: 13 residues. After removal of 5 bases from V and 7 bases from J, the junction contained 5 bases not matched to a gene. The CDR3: CASSVGGWNEQFF. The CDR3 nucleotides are TGTGCCAGCAGCGTCGGGGGGTGGAATGAGCAGTTCTTC. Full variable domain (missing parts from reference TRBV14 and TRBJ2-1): EAGVTQFPSHSVIEKGQTVTLRCDPISGHDNLYWYRRVMGKEIKFLLHFVKESKQDESGMPNNRFLAERTGGTYSTLKVQPAELEDSGVYFCASSVGGWNEQFFGPGTRLTVL.

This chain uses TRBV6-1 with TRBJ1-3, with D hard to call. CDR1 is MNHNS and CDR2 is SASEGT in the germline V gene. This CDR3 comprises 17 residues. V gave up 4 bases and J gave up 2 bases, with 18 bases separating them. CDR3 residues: CASSVSSGLIPGNTIYF. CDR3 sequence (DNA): TGTGCCAGCAGTGTTAGTTCAGGCCTCATCCCTGGAAACACCATATATTTT.

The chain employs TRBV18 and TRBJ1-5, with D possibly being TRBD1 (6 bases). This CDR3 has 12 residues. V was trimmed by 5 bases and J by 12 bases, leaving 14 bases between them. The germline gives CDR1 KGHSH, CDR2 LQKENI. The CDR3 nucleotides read TGTGCCAGCTCAACGACCGGACAGTTCCAGCATTTT. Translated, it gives CASSTTGQFQHF.

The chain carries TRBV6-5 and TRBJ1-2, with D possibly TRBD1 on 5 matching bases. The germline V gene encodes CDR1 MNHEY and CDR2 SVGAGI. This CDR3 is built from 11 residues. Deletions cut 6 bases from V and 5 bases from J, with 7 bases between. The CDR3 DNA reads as TGTGCCAGCAGGGGGGGTTATGGCTACACCTTC. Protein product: CASRGGYGYTF.